The text below deals with one TCR beta chain. TCRdb's copy holds only in-frame clones and misses some; the assay was immunoSEQ multiplex PCR. Of 65,000 to 85,000 clones in the sample, roughly 90% were seen once. This entry is derived from a study of T cell changes during pregnancy in multiple sclerosis. The specimen was peripheral blood, collected in the first trimester of pregnancy. The clonotype originates from a female donor in good health, enrolled as a control in a pregnancy study.

CDR3 loop: CASSYRRTDNTGELFF. DNA of the CDR3: TGTGCCAGCAGTTACCGTCGGACAGACAACACCGGGGAGCTGTTTTTT. The rearrangement links TRBV6-5 to TRBJ2-2, with D possibly matching TRBD1 (6 bases). With 2 bases removed from V and 2 bases from J, the gap between germline ends came to 12 bases. The CDR3 runs to 16 residues. Germline V gene data show CDR1 as MNHEY and CDR2 as SVGAGI.